These 12 T cell receptor beta chains share one sample of origin, sequenced in a study of blood T cell repertoires in COVID-19. Repertoires were generated with immunoSEQ multiplex PCR, while TCRdb's copy carries only in-frame clones and drops some. This table has over 65,000 clones, around 80% appearing once. The specimen was peripheral blood. Source of these receptors: a human donor in a cohort sampled during active COVID-19.

J is TRBJ2-1 and V is TRBV28; 12 positions match TRBD2. With V trimmed by 4 bases and J by 5 bases, 6 bases remained unmatched. Germline CDR1 is MDHEN and CDR2 is SYDVKM. CDR3 length equals 16 residues. The CDR3 DNA reads as TGTGCCAGCAGTTCCTGGACTAGCGGGGTAGACAATGAGCAGTTCTTC. Translating it yields CASSSWTSGVDNEQFF.

This clone was picked up a small number of times. V usage is TRBV21-1 and J usage is TRBJ1-4; TRBD1 is taken as the D call from the table, unchecked against the DNA. TRBV21-1 is a documented pseudogene. The CDR3 runs to 17 residues. CDR3 DNA: TGTGCCAGCAGCAACGGGACAGTAACGGCAACTAATGAAAAACTGTTTTTT. It specifies CASSNGTVTATNEKLFF.

This sequence joins TRBV28 and TRBJ2-7; a weak D match, TRBD1 (6 bases). V was pared by 5 bases and J by 5 bases, with 13 bases between. Germline V gene lookup returns CDR1 MDHEN and CDR2 SYDVKM. The CDR3 has 13 amino acids. DNA for the CDR3: TGTGCCAGCAGTGACACAGGGTACGACGAGCAGTACTTC. Residues: CASSDTGYDEQYF.

The gene calls are TRBV30 and TRBJ2-5; D remains unclear. The CDR3 has 11 amino acids. The V end lost 2 bases, the J end lost 5 bases, and 6 bases lay between the germline ends. Germline V CDR1 and CDR2: GTSNPN, SVGIG (reference sequence). The CDR3 spells CAWSPRETQYF. DNA of the CDR3: TGTGCCTGGAGTCCCCGGGAGACCCAGTACTTC.

The chain uses TRBV6-5 and TRBJ2-5; possible D gene TRBD1, 6 bases. Germline values: CDR1 MNHEY, CDR2 SVGAGI. The CDR3 covers 14 residues. Trimming pared 6 bases from V and 2 bases from J, leaving 13 bases between. CDR3 loop: CASRKGQIQETQYF. For the CDR3, the DNA is TGTGCCAGCAGGAAAGGACAGATACAAGAGACCCAGTACTTC.

The chain recombines TRBV28 with TRBJ2-1; 10 bases map to TRBD2. The CDR3 has 14 residues. V shed 5 bases and J 5 bases; nucleotides not matched to a gene: 3. Looked up from germline, CDR1 is MDHEN and CDR2 is SYDVKM. The CDR3 coding sequence is TGTGCCAGCAGTCTAGCGGGAGAGGACAATGAGCAGTTCTTC. The encoded protein is CASSLAGEDNEQFF.

The rearrangement links TRBV28 to TRBJ1-5; 10 bases line up with TRBD1. CDR1 MDHEN and CDR2 SYDVKM come from the germline V gene. CDR3 length equals 16 residues. The junction had 12 bases not matched to a gene; V was cut back by 7 bases and J by 6 bases. The CDR3 nucleotides read TGTGCCAGCACCTCCTTGGGGGACAGGGGAGTTCAGCCCCAGCATTTT. It codes for CASTSLGDRGVQPQHF.

This clone ranks as medium-sized. The rearrangement uses TRBV7-2 and TRBJ2-7, with 8 bases lining up with TRBD1. V dropped 5 bases and J dropped 1; count of bases not matched to a gene: 7. The CDR3 contains 15 residues. Germline loops: CDR1 SGHTA, CDR2 FQGNSA. The CDR3 here is CASSPGGTGSYEQYF. The CDR3 DNA reads as TGTGCCAGCAGCCCAGGGGGGACAGGATCCTACGAGCAGTACTTC.

The gene calls are TRBV4-1 and TRBJ1-4; the match to TRBD1 covers 8 bases. After removal of 4 bases from V and 9 bases from J, the junction contained 10 bases not matched to a gene. Germline V gene data show CDR1 as MGHRA and CDR2 as YSYEKL. This CDR3 region has 15 residues. The CDR3: CASSLLGTGIKKLFF. CDR3 nucleotide sequence: TGCGCCAGCAGCCTTCTCGGGACAGGTATAAAAAAACTGTTTTTT.

The gene calls are TRBV28 and TRBJ2-1; 9 bases fit TRBD1. Losses at the gene ends were 3 bases for V and 8 bases for J; bases not matched to a gene: 8. The CDR3 has 15 residues. Germline CDR1 MDHEN, CDR2 SYDVKM. CDR3 sequence (DNA): TGTGCCAGCAGTTTGGACAGGGGCGCCGTGGATGAGCAGTTCTTC. Translation: CASSLDRGAVDEQFF.

V gene TRBV27 combines with J gene TRBJ2-7; TRBD2 agrees at 10 bases. Trimming took 10 bases from V and 5 from J; bases not matched to a gene: 14. The CDR3 extends over 15 amino acids. Germline CDR1 and CDR2: MNHEY and SMNVEV (reference sequence). The CDR3: CATSVTSGIPHEQYF. CDR3 nucleotides: TGTGCCACAAGCGTTACTAGCGGGATCCCCCACGAGCAGTACTTC.

The chain combines TRBV6-6 with TRBJ2-3; D is unresolved. Germline loops: CDR1 MNHNY, CDR2 SVGAGI (reference sequence). V dropped 6 bases and J dropped 3 bases, with 7 bases sitting between them. This CDR3 spans 12 amino acids. Here the CDR3 reads CASSRLTDTQYF. In DNA form, the CDR3 reads TGTGCCAGCAGCAGACTGACAGATACGCAGTATTTT.